The entry that follows covers one TCR beta chain sequence. What antigen it recognizes has not been identified. The sample holds no much larger clone one base away, and base qualities are not on file. CD8 naive samples were obtained by positive selection for CCR7 among CD45RO-negative cells, yielding a CD45RA+CCR7+ population from which TemRA cells were excluded. Healthy HIV-negative adults with no recently reported acute infections or vaccinations were included as donors. Every donor was a Caucasian adult living in Nashville, Tennessee, USA. Blood was obtained by leukapheresis, after which PBMCs were separated by Ficoll-Histopaque density gradient centrifugation and cryopreserved in liquid nitrogen vapor phase. Analytical flow cytometry was used to check the purity and quantity of every magnetically sorted T cell population. From each sorted fraction, genomic DNA was isolated and quantified by UV absorbance on a Nanodrop 2000c.

TCR CDR3 regions were amplified from genomic DNA by multiplex PCR using the deep immunoSEQ assay. Genomic DNA extracted from each cell subset was distributed evenly over all wells of several immunoSEQ 96-well plates, and each plate served as one replicate. Each replicate PCR for sorted subsets received roughly 0.2 ug genomic DNA, equal to 30,000 or so T cell genomes. Purified libraries were quantified with a Qubit 3.0 fluorometer, sized on a Bioanalyzer 2100, and re-quantified with the KAPA Library Quantification kit. Every immunoSEQ 96-well plate was sequenced on a dedicated single-read 150-cycle Illumina NextSeq 550 flow cell. The study's own analysis went as follows. Because the immunoSEQ output included only junctional sequences and no quality scores, the filtering could not be the same as the filtering used for full-length reads. Sequences were annotated with PyIR, a Python wrapper for IgBLAST v1.9, and V/J genes and CDR3 were assigned using IMGT germline references. Reads with weak V/J assignments (E-value above 1e-6), missing CDR3, stop codons, out-of-frame junctions, or ambiguous translated residues were removed. A V3J clonotype was defined by an identical inferred V gene, J gene, and CDR3 amino acid sequence. The percentage overlap between two repertoires was calculated by dividing the number of shared unique clonotypes by the size of the smaller repertoire. Three approaches were used to assess repertoire richness: RTK rarefaction, the Chao1 estimator, and Recon v2.1 estimates of unobserved clonotypes. For all TCRbeta clonotypes obtained by the gDNA method from several donors, generation probabilities were computed with OLGA. TCRdb stores this immuneACCESS table with in-frame sequences only. Part of the clones is absent; in the studies checked, under half of the shortfall reflects unresolved V genes, and no reason is known for the rest. The DNA gave D and trimming, while V, J and clone size come from that table. The sample contains more than 2 million clones, around 96% of them found a single time. The ten largest make up 0.9% to 1.4% of the sample.

The data were obtained in a study of shared clonotypes between healthy human individuals (dated by TCRdb to about 2020). About the study as a whole: The cohort included three men and a couple of women between 18 and 49 years of age. For each donor, CD4 naive and CD4 memory were each given three plates, CD8 naive was given two plates, and CD8 memory was given one plate. To estimate repertoire size and how much clonotypes are shared between individuals, the study performed deep sequencing of blood TCR repertoires from about 5 healthy adults. Different laboratories and diverse techniques were used to prepare libraries and sequence TCR repertoires, to increase sequencing depth and limit assay-specific biases. Between about 0.85 and 9.5 billion PBMCs per donor were obtained by leukapheresis. General study outcomes and caveats: Based on pairwise subsampling, the degree of clonotype sharing among donors was expected to be affected by sequencing depth. Rarefaction of sorted-subset datasets indicated incomplete sequencing despite the large sequencing depth. Clonotypes shared by all four sorted-subset donors showed higher generation probabilities than non-shared clonotypes. Because the study included only a small number of donors, the genetic and exposure-history diversity represented was limited. Sampling was restricted to blood, and TCR repertoires in tissues likely differ from the TCR repertoires found in blood. Naive subsets generally had larger estimated clonotype richness than memory subsets did. Sharing across a few donors was observed for about 5% of naive CD4, over 3% of naive CD8, 2% to 2.5% of memory CD4, and less than 0.45% of memory CD8 clonotypes.

This clonotype was sampled from a man aged 18 to 29 in good health. The sample comprised naive CD8+ T cells sorted from blood. The meaning of the sample's cell subset or site label: CD45RA+CCR7+.

CDR3 sequence: CASNPADGRQYF. At the DNA level, the sequence is TGTGCCAGCAACCCGGCGGATGGGAGGCAGTATTTT. The rearrangement joined TRBV5-4 to TRBJ2-3, and perhaps TRBD2 as D gene, on 5 matching bases. The germline V gene (reference sequence) specifies SGHNT as CDR1 and YYREEE as CDR2. The CDR3 sequence holds 12 residues, the cysteine and phenylalanine included. Only the CDR3 part of the read is kept: 36 bases, read in frame from the first base. V lost 6 bases and J lost 11 bases; the stretch between them is 16 bases long.